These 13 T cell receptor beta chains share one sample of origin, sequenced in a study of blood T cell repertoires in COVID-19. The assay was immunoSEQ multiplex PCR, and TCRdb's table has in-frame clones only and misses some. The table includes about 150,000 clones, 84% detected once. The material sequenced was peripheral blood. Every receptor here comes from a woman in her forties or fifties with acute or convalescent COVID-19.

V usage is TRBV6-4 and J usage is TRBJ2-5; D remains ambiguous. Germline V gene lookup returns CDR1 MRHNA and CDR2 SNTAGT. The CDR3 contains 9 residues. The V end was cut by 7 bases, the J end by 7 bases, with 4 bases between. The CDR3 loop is CASTLTQYF. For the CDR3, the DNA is TGTGCCAGCACTCTGACCCAGTACTTC.

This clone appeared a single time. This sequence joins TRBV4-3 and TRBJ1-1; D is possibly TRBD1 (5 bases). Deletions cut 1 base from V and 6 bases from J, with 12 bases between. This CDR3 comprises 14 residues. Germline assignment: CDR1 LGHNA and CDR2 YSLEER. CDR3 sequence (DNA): TGCGCCAGCAGCCAAGGCTCGGGGGAGGCTGAAGCTTTCTTT. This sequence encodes CASSQGSGEAEAFF.

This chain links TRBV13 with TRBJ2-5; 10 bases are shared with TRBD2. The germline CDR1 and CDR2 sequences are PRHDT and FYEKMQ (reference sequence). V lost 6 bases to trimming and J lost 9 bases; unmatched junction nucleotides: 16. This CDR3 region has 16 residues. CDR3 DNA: TGTGCCAGCAGTTACAGGACTAGCGGAGCAGTTGTAGCCCAGTACTTC. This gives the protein CASSYRTSGAVVAQYF. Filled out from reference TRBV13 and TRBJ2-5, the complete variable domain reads AAGVIQSPRHLIKEKRETATLKCYPIPRHDTVYWYQQGPGQDPQFLISFYEKMQSDKGSIPDRFSAQQFSDYHSELNMSSLELGDSALYFCASSYRTSGAVVAQYFGPGTRLLVL.

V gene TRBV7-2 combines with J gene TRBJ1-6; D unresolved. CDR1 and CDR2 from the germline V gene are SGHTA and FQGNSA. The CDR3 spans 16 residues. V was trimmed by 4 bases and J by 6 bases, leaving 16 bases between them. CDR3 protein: CASSSRGGVGNSPLHF. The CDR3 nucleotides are TGTGCCAGCAGCTCACGGGGTGGGGTTGGTAATTCACCCCTCCACTTT.

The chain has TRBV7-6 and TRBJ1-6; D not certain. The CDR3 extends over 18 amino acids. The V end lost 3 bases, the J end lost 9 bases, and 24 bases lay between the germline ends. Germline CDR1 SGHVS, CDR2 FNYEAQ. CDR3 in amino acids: CASSFGPRTATTGSPLHF. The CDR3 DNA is TGTGCCAGCAGCTTCGGCCCCCGTACAGCGACTACCGGTTCACCCCTCCACTTT.

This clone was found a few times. CDR3 protein: CASSPGTGPNTEAFF. DNA for the CDR3: TGTGCCAGCAGCCCGGGGACAGGTCCGAACACTGAAGCTTTCTTT. The chain has TRBV7-3 and TRBJ1-1; 8 bases fit TRBD1. The length of the CDR3 is 15 residues. Germline V gives CDR1 SGHTA, CDR2 FQGTGA. Trimming removed 5 bases from V and 1 base from J; junction bases left unmatched: 6.

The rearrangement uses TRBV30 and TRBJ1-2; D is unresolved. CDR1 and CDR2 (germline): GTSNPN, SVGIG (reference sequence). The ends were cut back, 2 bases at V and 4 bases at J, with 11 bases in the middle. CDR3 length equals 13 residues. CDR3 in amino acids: CAWSPNSRYGYTF. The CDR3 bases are TGTGCCTGGAGTCCTAACTCCCGCTATGGCTACACCTTC.

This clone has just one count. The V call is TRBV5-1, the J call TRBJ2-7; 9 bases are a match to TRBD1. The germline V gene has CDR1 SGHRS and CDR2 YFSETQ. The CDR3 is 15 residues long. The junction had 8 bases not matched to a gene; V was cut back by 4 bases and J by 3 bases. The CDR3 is CASSQGRTGDYEQYF. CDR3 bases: TGCGCCAGCAGCCAAGGGCGGACAGGGGACTACGAGCAGTACTTC.

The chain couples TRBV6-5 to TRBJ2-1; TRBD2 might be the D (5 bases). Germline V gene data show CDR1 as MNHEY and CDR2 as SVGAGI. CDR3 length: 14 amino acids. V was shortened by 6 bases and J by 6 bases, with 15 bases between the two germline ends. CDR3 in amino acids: CASSLQRGFNEQFF. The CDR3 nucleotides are TGTGCCAGCAGCTTGCAACGGGGATTCAATGAGCAGTTCTTC.

CDR3 protein: CASRPPQGLGGYTF. The CDR3 DNA is TGTGCCAGCAGGCCACCACAGGGTTTAGGCGGCTACACCTTC. The chain carries TRBV6-5 and TRBJ1-2; D may be TRBD1 (6 bases). The length of the CDR3 is 14 residues. V lost 6 bases and J lost 8, with 19 bases in between. The germline V gene encodes CDR1 MNHEY and CDR2 SVGAGI.

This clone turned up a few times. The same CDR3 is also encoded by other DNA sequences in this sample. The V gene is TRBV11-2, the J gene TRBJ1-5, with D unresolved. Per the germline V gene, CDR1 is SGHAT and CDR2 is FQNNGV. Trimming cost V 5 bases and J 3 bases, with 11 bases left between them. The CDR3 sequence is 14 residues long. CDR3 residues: CASSPRHSNQPQHF. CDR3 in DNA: TGTGCCAGCAGCCCGAGACATTCCAATCAGCCCCAGCATTTT.

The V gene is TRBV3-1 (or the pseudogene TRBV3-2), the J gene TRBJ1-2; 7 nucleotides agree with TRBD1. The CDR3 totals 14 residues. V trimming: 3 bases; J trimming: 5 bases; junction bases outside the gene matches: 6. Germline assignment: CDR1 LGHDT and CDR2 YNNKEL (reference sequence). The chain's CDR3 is CASSQNGQVYGYTF. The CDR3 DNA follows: TGTGCCAGCAGCCAGAACGGACAGGTGTATGGCTACACCTTC.

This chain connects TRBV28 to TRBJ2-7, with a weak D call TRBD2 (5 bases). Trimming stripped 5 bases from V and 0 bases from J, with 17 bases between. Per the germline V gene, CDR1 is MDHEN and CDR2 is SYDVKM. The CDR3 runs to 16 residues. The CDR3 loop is CASSPRDGGFSYEQYF. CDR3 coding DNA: TGTGCCAGCAGTCCACGGGATGGCGGCTTCTCCTACGAGCAGTACTTC.